A selection of T cell receptor beta chains follows, all from one sample in a study of cytomegalovirus exposure and HLA in healthy donors. Profiling relied on immunoSEQ multiplex PCR, and the TCRdb table lists in-frame clones only, not all of them. This table holds around 55,000 clones, about three quarters found once. The specimen was PBMCs. All receptors derive from a female donor in good health and CMV-seronegative. Both conserved end residues are part of each CDR3. Each record gives: V gene, CDR3 protein.

TRBV4-3,CASSQGAGVYNSPLHF
TRBV5-1,CASSLAPTGGNTETQYF
TRBV28,CASSWTSGSNLADTQYF
TRBV9,CASSVLPKGQGARETQYF
TRBV30,CAWVAGGEQYF
TRBV13,CASSLELGSSYNEQFF
TRBV30,CAWSPGSNQPQHF
TRBV29-1,CSVRRSGNTIYF
TRBV20-1,CSTTWNTEAFF
TRBV6-6,CASSLRHPSDEQYF
TRBV18,CASSLPRSTTNEKLFF
TRBV10-3,CAISGGDRLSGANVLTF
TRBV11-3,CASSRGDNLESDTQYF
TRBV7-9,CASSDPMEAVQETQYF
TRBV27,CASSSFREDNEQFF
TRBV5-1,CASRSGTVNSYEQYF
TRBV15,CATSRDRLTGHGYTF
TRBV29-1,CSVDLGGAYNEQFF
TRBV5-1,CASSPGGISGNTIYF
TRBV27,CASGETGTNYGYTF
TRBV15,CATSRTGTSTDTQYF
TRBV5-4,CASSSRGPVYEQYF
TRBV27,CASSRQGGTGELFF
TRBV10-3,CAISLEGNYGYTF
TRBV11-1,CASSYRVGAYEQYF